The source of this T cell receptor (beta chain) is a study of monozygotic twins with inflammatory bowel disease. The CDR3 contains 13 residues. The germline V gene encodes CDR1 SGDLS and CDR2 YYNGEE. With the 5' RACE reads reprocessed, TCRdb shows one record per CDR3 protein and no DNA. The table lists 110,000 to 150,000 distinct CDR3 sequences. Blood was drawn at about 2.4 ml per donor. Sequenced sample: blood. The chain recombines TRBV9 with TRBJ1-1. The clonotype was recovered from a human donor with ulcerative colitis or Crohn's disease, or a healthy co-twin of an affected twin (not recorded which). CDR3 sequence reads: CASSVSAGTEAFF.